These 26 T cell receptor beta chains were all obtained from the same sample, sequenced in a study of T-cell memory formation after mild COVID-19. Each CDR3 protein is one row after TCRdb ran MiXCR on the 5' RACE reads. The sample records approximately 250,000 distinct CDR3 sequences, approximately 15% being singletons. The sequenced sample consisted of PBMCs or a T cell subset sorted from them (not recorded which). Receptors originate from a man in his late teens or twenties who had mild COVID-19 (a few samples of this study predate the infection). Cell type and time point are not known.

This chain links TRBV13 with TRBJ1-1; possibly TRBD1 for D (5 bases). The CDR3 contains 13 residues. The V end was cut by 7 bases, the J end by 0 bases, with 9 bases between. The germline V gene has CDR1 PRHDT and CDR2 FYEKMQ (reference sequence). In nucleotides, the CDR3 is TGTGCCAGCACCAGGGCGGTGAACACTGAAGCTTTCTTT. This sequence encodes CASTRAVNTEAFF.

In its sample, this clonotype was seen a few times. The chain employs TRBV18 and TRBJ1-3, with 8 positions matching TRBD1. J was trimmed by 2 bases and V by 6 bases; bases with no gene match: 9. The germline V gene has CDR1 KGHSH and CDR2 LQKENI. The length of the CDR3 is 16 residues. CDR3 protein: CASSGDRSATGNTIYF. The CDR3 nucleotides read TGTGCCAGCTCTGGGGACAGGAGCGCCACTGGAAACACCATATATTTT.

There are a few counts of this clonotype. The rearrangement joins TRBV4-1 to TRBJ2-5, with D uncertain. CDR1 MGHRA and CDR2 YSYEKL come from the germline V gene. This CDR3 has 14 residues. Trimming left V 1 base short and J 2 bases short, with 8 bases between. The CDR3 coding sequence is TGCGCCAGCAGCCAAGCGGCCAGTCAAGAGACCCAGTACTTC. Its translation is CASSQAASQETQYF.

J is TRBJ2-7 and V is TRBV25-1, with D uncertain. Deletions cut 3 bases from V and 6 bases from J, with 12 bases between. The CDR3 contains 13 residues. Germline V gene data show CDR1 as MGHDK and CDR2 as SYGVNS. The CDR3 spells CASSDFRAGEQYF. In DNA form, the CDR3 reads TGTGCCAGCAGTGACTTTCGGGCTGGCGAGCAGTACTTC.

The rearrangement links TRBV20-1 to TRBJ2-1, with 10 nucleotides matching TRBD2. Germline V lookup: CDR1 DFQATT, CDR2 SNEGSKA (reference sequence). The J segment lost 0 bases and the V segment lost 0 bases, leaving 20 bases of the junction unmatched. The CDR3 sequence is 22 residues long. The CDR3, as DNA: TGCAGTGCTAGAGATGAACTTCTACGCATCTCTAGCGGGGGCCCCTCCTACAATGAGCAGTTCTTC. Amino acid sequence: CSARDELLRISSGGPSYNEQFF.

This clonotype has a handful of counts. The chain carries TRBV19 and TRBJ2-2; 7 bases fit TRBD1. Germline-derived CDR1 and CDR2 are LNHDA and SQIVND (reference sequence). V dropped 4 bases and J dropped 5; count of bases not matched to a gene: 10. The CDR3 length is 16 residues. CDR3 nucleotide sequence: TGTGCCAGTAGTACGCTACAGGGGCGAGTTACCGGGGAGCTGTTTTTT. Protein: CASSTLQGRVTGELFF. The full variable domain, with the rest looked up from reference TRBV19 and TRBJ2-2, is DGGITQSPKYLFRKEGQNVTLSCEQNLNHDAMYWYRQDPGQGLRLIYYSQIVNDFQKGDIAEGYSVSREKKESFPLTVTSAQKNPTAFYLCASSTLQGRVTGELFFGEGSRLTVL.

V usage is TRBV11-2 and J usage is TRBJ2-5; 7 nucleotides line up with TRBD2. With 7 bases clipped from V and 5 bases from J, the junction kept 10 bases outside the gene matches. The CDR3 totals 14 residues. Germline assignment: CDR1 SGHAT and CDR2 FQNNGV. CDR3 coding DNA: TGTGCCAGCACCCTCGGGGGAGGGTCGGAGACCCAGTACTTC. Its translation: CASTLGGGSETQYF.

The sample holds a few counts of this clonotype. The J gene is TRBJ1-6, the V gene TRBV5-1; D is uncertain. CDR3 length equals 15 residues. The V gene's germline CDR1 is SGHRS and CDR2 YFSETQ. Trimming stripped 7 bases from V and 9 bases from J, with 20 bases between. In nucleotides, the CDR3 is TGCGCCAGCTCCCAAGAGGCGGATTACGGTTCACCCCTCCACTTT. Its protein is CASSQEADYGSPLHF.

A few counts support this clonotype. The J gene is TRBJ2-5, the V gene TRBV15, with D perhaps TRBD1 or TRBD2 (7 bases each). Germline V gives CDR1 LNHNV, CDR2 YYDKDF (reference sequence). There are 13 residues in the CDR3. Trimming left V 8 bases short and J 5 bases short, with 15 bases between. The CDR3 coding sequence is TGTGCCACCCGCGGCCAGGGGGGGGAGACCCAGTACTTC. Encoded protein: CATRGQGGETQYF.

The sample holds a few counts of this clonotype. The chain carries TRBV10-3 and TRBJ2-5; 16 nucleotides agree with TRBD2. The CDR3 extends over 17 amino acids. Germline values: CDR1 ENHRY, CDR2 SYGVKD. After removal of 9 bases from V and 1 base from J, the junction contained 8 bases not matched to a gene. The CDR3 DNA follows: TGTGCCATGGGTCCCGGGACTAGCGGGGGGGCCCAAGAGACCCAGTACTTC. This encodes CAMGPGTSGGAQETQYF.

There are many counts of this clonotype. This CDR3 is CASSFSPGRFPQETQYF. CDR3 DNA: TGTGCCAGCAGCTTCAGTCCGGGGCGGTTCCCCCAAGAGACCCAGTACTTC. The V call is TRBV11-2, the J call TRBJ2-5, with D perhaps assigned TRBD1 or TRBD2 (5 bases each). The CDR3 is 17 amino acids. Per the germline V gene, CDR1 is SGHAT and CDR2 is FQNNGV. The V end lost 3 bases, the J end lost 1 base, and 18 bases lay between the germline ends.

A few counts support this clonotype. The chain joins TRBV4-1 to TRBJ2-2; tentatively, D is TRBD2 (6 bases). The CDR3 extends over 14 amino acids. Germline lookup yields CDR1 MGHRA and CDR2 YSYEKL. V was cut by 8 bases and J by 4 bases, with 14 bases left in between. DNA of the CDR3: TGCGCCAGCCGATGGGACGGGGGCACCGGGGAGCTGTTTTTT. Protein: CASRWDGGTGELFF.

This chain connects TRBV10-3 to TRBJ2-3, with TRBD2 matching 8 bases. Germline V gene data show CDR1 as ENHRY and CDR2 as SYGVKD. The CDR3 totals 17 residues. Trimming cost V 5 bases and J 0 bases; bases outside gene matches: 10. The CDR3 is CAISWGAGAASTDTQYF. In nucleotides, the CDR3 is TGTGCCATCAGTTGGGGAGCGGGGGCCGCCAGCACAGATACGCAGTATTTT.

Only a few counts were recorded for this clonotype. This sequence may be a read error, since a much larger clone differs from it by one base. The gene calls are TRBV7-3 and TRBJ1-1, with 7 bases identical to TRBD1. The CDR3 loop spans 13 amino acids. Germline CDR1 is SGHTA and CDR2 is FQGTGA. V lost 4 bases to trimming and J lost 3 bases; unmatched junction nucleotides: 2. CDR3 residues: CASSSQGYTEAFF. CDR3 nucleotides: TGTGCCAGCAGCTCACAGGGGTACACTGAAGCTTTCTTT.

This clonotype was seen many times. The chain links TRBV5-1 to TRBJ2-3; unclear D gene. Germline values: CDR1 SGHRS, CDR2 YFSETQ. CDR3 length equals 18 residues. V was shortened by 0 bases and J by 4 bases, with 21 bases between the two germline ends. For the CDR3, the DNA is TGCGCCAGCAGCTTGGCCGCGCTTCCCCGGGCCATGCCAGATACGCAGTATTTT. This encodes CASSLAALPRAMPDTQYF.

This clonotype was observed a few times. The V call is TRBV6-2 or TRBV6-3, the J call TRBJ2-7; D uncertain. CDR3 length equals 16 residues. V lost 0 bases and J 0 bases, leaving 12 bases between the germline ends. Germline loops: CDR1 MNHEY, CDR2 SVGEGT. In nucleotides, the CDR3 is TGTGCCAGCAGTTACTCACCGGCGGTATTCTCCTACGAGCAGTACTTC. Protein product: CASSYSPAVFSYEQYF.

This chain connects TRBV7-9 to TRBJ2-6, with 12 bases identical to TRBD1. Looked up from germline, CDR1 is SEHNR and CDR2 is FQNEAQ (reference sequence). With 2 bases clipped from V and 5 bases from J, the junction kept 4 bases outside the gene matches. This CDR3 is built from 17 residues. CDR3 amino acids: CASSLRDRGRRANVLTF. CDR3 DNA: TGTGCCAGCAGCTTACGGGACAGGGGGCGACGGGCCAACGTCCTGACTTTC.

The V call is TRBV7-9, the J call TRBJ2-7; TRBD2 is a possible D gene (6 bases). The V end lost 1 base, the J end lost 4 bases, and 14 bases lay between the germline ends. CDR1 and CDR2 from the germline V gene are SEHNR and FQNEAQ (reference sequence). This CDR3 is built from 15 residues. This chain's CDR3 is CASSLDGGSTYEQYV. The CDR3 nucleotides read TGTGCCAGCAGCTTAGACGGGGGTTCTACGTACGAGCAGTACGTC.

The rearrangement joins TRBV10-3 to TRBJ1-2, with D possibly being TRBD1 (6 bases). V was clipped by 8 bases and J by 4 bases, with 20 bases between them. CDR1 and CDR2 from the germline V gene are ENHRY and SYGVKD. There are 15 residues in the CDR3. CDR3 in amino acids: CAIRDTTTATYGYTF. As DNA, the CDR3 is TGTGCCATCCGGGACACAACGACCGCTACCTATGGCTACACCTTC.

The chain recombines TRBV7-9 with TRBJ1-6; a possible D gene is TRBD1 (5 bases). V was pared by 5 bases and J by 6 bases, with 8 bases between. The CDR3 consists of 13 residues. Germline CDR1 SEHNR, CDR2 FQNEAQ (reference sequence). The CDR3 loop is CASSRQLNSPLHF. For the CDR3, the DNA is TGTGCCAGCAGCCGACAGCTTAATTCACCCCTCCACTTT.

Only a few counts were recorded for this clonotype. The chain employs TRBV13 and TRBJ1-6; perhaps TRBD1 as D (5 bases). Germline loops: CDR1 PRHDT, CDR2 FYEKMQ (reference sequence). The CDR3 covers 14 residues. The ends were cut back, 5 bases at V and 4 bases at J, with 9 bases in the middle. CDR3 amino acids: CASSTGRYNSPLHF. DNA for the CDR3: TGTGCCAGCAGCACGGGACGTTATAATTCACCCCTCCACTTT.

The table lists this clonotype with a few counts. J is TRBJ2-2 and V is TRBV24-1; 8 bases fit TRBD2. Germline V gene lookup returns CDR1 KGHDR and CDR2 SFDVKD. J lost 6 bases, V lost 2 bases, and 4 bases had no gene match. The CDR3 is 15 amino acids. CDR3 amino acids: CATSDSGTRSGELFF. CDR3 nucleotide sequence: TGTGCCACCAGTGATTCCGGGACTAGATCCGGGGAGCTGTTTTTT.

This clonotype was picked up a small number of times. The gene calls are TRBV29-1 and TRBJ1-5; D remains ambiguous. Between the trimmed V and J ends, which lost 6 bases and 4 bases, there was a span of 16 bases. The CDR3 length is 14 residues. Germline loops: CDR1 SQVTM, CDR2 ANQGSEA. The CDR3 bases are TGCAGCGTAGCCGTGGACGGGAAAAATCAGCCCCAGCATTTT. Amino acids: CSVAVDGKNQPQHF.

This chain joins TRBV13 and TRBJ1-2, with 7 nucleotides matching TRBD1. Germline trimming cut 5 bases from V and 3 bases from J; bases unmatched to any gene: 9. CDR1 and CDR2 from the germline V gene are PRHDT and FYEKMQ (reference sequence). This CDR3 has 15 residues. CDR3 nucleotide sequence: TGTGCCAGCAGCCCCCACCCCCAGGGGGACTATGGCTACACCTTC. This codes for CASSPHPQGDYGYTF. Full variable domain (rest looked up from reference TRBV13 and TRBJ1-2): AAGVIQSPRHLIKEKRETATLKCYPIPRHDTVYWYQQGPGQDPQFLISFYEKMQSDKGSIPDRFSAQQFSDYHSELNMSSLELGDSALYFCASSPHPQGDYGYTFGSGTRLTVV.

V gene TRBV6-5 combines with J gene TRBJ2-3, with D perhaps matching TRBD1 or TRBD2 (5 bases each). In germline, CDR1 is MNHEY, CDR2 SVGAGI. The CDR3 has 16 residues. With 0 bases removed from V and 2 bases from J, the gap between germline ends came to 12 bases. In DNA form, the CDR3 reads TGTGCCAGCAGTTACTCGTATATGGGGGACACAGATACGCAGTATTTT. Translated, it gives CASSYSYMGDTDTQYF.

The chain recombines TRBV7-9 with TRBJ2-7; D is undetermined. Germline CDR1 SEHNR, CDR2 FQNEAQ (reference sequence). This CDR3 has 13 amino acids. The V and J ends lost 5 bases and 6 bases respectively, with 14 bases between them. The CDR3 sequence is CASSGWGSPEQYV. Here the CDR3 DNA reads TGTGCCAGCAGCGGATGGGGTTCACCCGAGCAGTACGTC.